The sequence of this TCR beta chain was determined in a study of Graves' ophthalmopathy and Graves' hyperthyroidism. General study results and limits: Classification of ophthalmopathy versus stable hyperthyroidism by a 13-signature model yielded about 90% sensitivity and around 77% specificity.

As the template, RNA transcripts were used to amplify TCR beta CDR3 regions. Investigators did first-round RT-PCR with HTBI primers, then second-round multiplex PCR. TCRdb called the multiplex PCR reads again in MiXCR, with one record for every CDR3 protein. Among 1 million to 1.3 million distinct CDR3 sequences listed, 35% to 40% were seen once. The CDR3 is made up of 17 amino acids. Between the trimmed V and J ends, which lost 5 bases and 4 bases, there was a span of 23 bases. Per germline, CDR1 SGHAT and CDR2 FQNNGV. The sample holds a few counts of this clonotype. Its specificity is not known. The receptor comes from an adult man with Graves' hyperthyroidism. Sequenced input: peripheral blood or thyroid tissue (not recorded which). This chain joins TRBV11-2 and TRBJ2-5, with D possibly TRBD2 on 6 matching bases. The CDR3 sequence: CASSPRGTLTGPETQYF. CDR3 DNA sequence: TGTGCCAGCAGCCCCCGGGGGACTCTGACGGGGCCAGAGACCCAGTACTTC.